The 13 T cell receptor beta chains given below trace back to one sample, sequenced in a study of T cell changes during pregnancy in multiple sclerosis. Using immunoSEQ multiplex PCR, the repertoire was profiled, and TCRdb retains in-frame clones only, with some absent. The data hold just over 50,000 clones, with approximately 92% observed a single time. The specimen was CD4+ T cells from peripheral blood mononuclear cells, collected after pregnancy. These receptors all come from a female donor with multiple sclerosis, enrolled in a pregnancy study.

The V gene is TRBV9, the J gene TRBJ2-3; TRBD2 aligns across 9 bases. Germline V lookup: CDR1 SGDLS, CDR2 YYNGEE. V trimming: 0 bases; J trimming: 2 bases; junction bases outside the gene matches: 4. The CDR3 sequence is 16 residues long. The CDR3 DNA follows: TGTGCCAGCAGCGTAGCGGCGGGAGGGAACACAGATACGCAGTATTTT. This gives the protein CASSVAAGGNTDTQYF.

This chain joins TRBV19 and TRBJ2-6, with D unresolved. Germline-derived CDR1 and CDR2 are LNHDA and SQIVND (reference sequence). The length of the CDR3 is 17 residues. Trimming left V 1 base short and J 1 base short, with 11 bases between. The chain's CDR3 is CASSIGVGLSGANVLTF. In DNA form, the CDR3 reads TGTGCCAGTAGTATAGGGGTCGGGTTATCTGGGGCCAACGTCCTGACTTTC.

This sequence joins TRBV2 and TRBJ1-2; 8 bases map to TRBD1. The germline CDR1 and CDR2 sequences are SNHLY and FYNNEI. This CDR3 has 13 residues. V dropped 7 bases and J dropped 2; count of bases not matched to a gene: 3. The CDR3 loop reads CASIRDRNYGYTF. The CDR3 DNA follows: TGTGCCAGCATCCGGGACAGGAACTATGGCTACACCTTC.

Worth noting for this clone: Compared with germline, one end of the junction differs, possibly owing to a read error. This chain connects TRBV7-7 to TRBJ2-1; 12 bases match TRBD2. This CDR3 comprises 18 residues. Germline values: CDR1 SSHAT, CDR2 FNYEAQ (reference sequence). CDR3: CASSLTSGRPVGYNEQFF. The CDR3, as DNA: TGTGCTAGCAGCTTAACTAGCGGGAGGCCGGTCGGATACAATGAGCAGTTCTTC.

The CDR3 loop is CASSDPGVVRNEQFF. For the CDR3, the DNA is TGTGCCAGCAGTGACCCGGGAGTAGTGAGGAATGAGCAGTTCTTC. The rearrangement uses TRBV6-1 and TRBJ2-1, with D possibly being TRBD2 (6 bases). The V end was cut by 3 bases, the J end by 7 bases, with 16 bases between. This CDR3 region has 15 residues. Per germline, CDR1 MNHNS and CDR2 SASEGT.

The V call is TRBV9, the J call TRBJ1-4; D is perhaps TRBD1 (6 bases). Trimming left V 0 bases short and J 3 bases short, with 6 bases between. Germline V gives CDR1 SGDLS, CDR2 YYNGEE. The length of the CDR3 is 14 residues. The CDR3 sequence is CASSVAGANEKLFF. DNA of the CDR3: TGTGCCAGCAGCGTAGCAGGGGCTAATGAAAAACTGTTTTTT.

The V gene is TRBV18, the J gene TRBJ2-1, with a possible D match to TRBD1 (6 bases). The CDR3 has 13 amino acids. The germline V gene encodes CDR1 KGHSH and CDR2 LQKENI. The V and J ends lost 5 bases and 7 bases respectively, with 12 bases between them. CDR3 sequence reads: CASSSTDRNEQFF. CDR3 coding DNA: TGTGCCAGCTCATCCACAGACAGGAATGAGCAGTTCTTC.

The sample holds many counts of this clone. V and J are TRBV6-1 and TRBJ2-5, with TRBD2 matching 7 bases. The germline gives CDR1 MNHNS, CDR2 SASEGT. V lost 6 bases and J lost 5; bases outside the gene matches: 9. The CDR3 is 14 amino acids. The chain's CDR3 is CASRETSLRETQYF. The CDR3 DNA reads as TGTGCCAGCAGGGAGACTAGCCTTCGGGAGACCCAGTACTTC.

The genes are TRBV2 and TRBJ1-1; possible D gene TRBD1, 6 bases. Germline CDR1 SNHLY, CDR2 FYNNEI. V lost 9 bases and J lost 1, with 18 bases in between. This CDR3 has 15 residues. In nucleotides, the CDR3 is TGTGCCAGTAGATCGGTGGGGGCCAAGAACACTGAAGCTTTCTTT. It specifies CASRSVGAKNTEAFF.

CDR3 sequence (DNA): TGTGCCAGCAGTTCCGGACTAGCGGGGATCCAAGAGACCCAGTACTTC. This encodes CASSSGLAGIQETQYF. J is TRBJ2-5 and V is TRBV11-2, with 12 bases that match TRBD2. This CDR3 is built from 16 residues. Germline CDR1 reads SGHAT; CDR2 reads FQNNGV. V lost 6 bases, J lost 1 base, and 6 bases stayed unmatched.

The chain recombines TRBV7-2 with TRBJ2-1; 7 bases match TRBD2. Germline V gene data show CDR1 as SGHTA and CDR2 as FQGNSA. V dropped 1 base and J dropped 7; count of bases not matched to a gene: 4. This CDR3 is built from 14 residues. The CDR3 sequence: CASSLGGSVNEQFF. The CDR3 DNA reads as TGTGCCAGCAGCTTAGGCGGGAGCGTAAATGAGCAGTTCTTC.

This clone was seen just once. CDR3 in DNA: TGTGCCAGCTCACCACCAACAGGTGGTAGCTCCTACAATGAGCAGTTCTTC. It encodes CASSPPTGGSSYNEQFF. V is TRBV18 and J is TRBJ2-1, with D perhaps matching TRBD1 (5 bases). Trimming removed 0 bases at V and 0 bases at J, with 12 bases between. The germline V gene has CDR1 KGHSH and CDR2 LQKENI. CDR3 length: 17 residues. Complete variable domain (other parts from reference TRBV18 and TRBJ2-1): NAGVMQNPRHLVRRRGQEARLRCSPMKGHSHVYWYRQLPEEGLKFMVYLQKENIIDESGMPKERFSAEFPKEGPSILRIQQVVRGDSAAYFCASSPPTGGSSYNEQFFGPGTRLTVL.

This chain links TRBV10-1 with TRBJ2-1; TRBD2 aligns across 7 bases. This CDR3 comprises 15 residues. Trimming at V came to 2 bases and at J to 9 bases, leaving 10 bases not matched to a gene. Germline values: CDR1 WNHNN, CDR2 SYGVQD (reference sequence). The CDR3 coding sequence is TGCGCCAGCAGTGAGCGTGGGAGGGCCTTGGTTGAGCAGTTCTTC. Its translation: CASSERGRALVEQFF.